This TCR beta chain was profiled in a study of CD8+ T cells in alopecia areata (dated by TCRdb to the late 2010s). Study-level background: Treated patients were enrolled in an open-label pilot trial of oral tofacitinib at 5 to 10 mg twice daily for moderate-to-severe alopecia areata. Clonality in the scalp was compared among normal scalp (n=4), patchy alopecia areata scalp (n=8), and alopecia totalis/universalis scalp (n=8). Biopsies were taken from tofacitinib-treated patients at baseline and again at 4 and 24 weeks into treatment, and several of those patients also had a later scalp biopsy. For the treated patients, the SALT score, which quantifies what percentage of scalp surface area is affected, served as the measure of disease severity. RNA was obtained with the PAXgene miRNA kit for fixed scalp, the miRNeasy kit for PBMCs, and the RNeasy kit for mouse skin. In humans, TCRbeta sequencing was performed on scalp tissue and on sorted CD4+ and CD8+ peripheral blood T cells from healthy controls and from patients with patchy or totalis/universalis alopecia areata. High-throughput TCRbeta sequencing was used to examine T cell clonal expansion in alopecia areata in both the C3H/HeJ mouse model and human patients. Tofacitinib was given for 6 to 18 months, followed by 6 months of follow-up off drug to assess delayed response and recurrence. Amplification of TCRbeta CDR3 regions was done by immunoSEQ multiplex PCR using 35 Vbeta forward primers and 13 Jbeta reverse primers.

The CDR3 sequence holds 14 residues, the cysteine and phenylalanine included. The sequence is cut down to CDR3 DNA, 42 bases in frame from base 1. Interpreted using the paper, the time point label stands for: 20 to 30 weeks on oral tofacitinib. The treatment or condition label corresponds to: oral pan-JAK inhibitor, 5-10 mg twice daily. Lesional scalp punch biopsies and peripheral blood were collected from alopecia areata patients. PBMCs were isolated by density centrifugation and stained for CD3, CD4 and CD8, after which CD4+ and CD8+ T cells were sorted on a FACSAria. Libraries were made using the immunoSEQ multiplex PCR assay. RNA was extracted from all samples and reverse transcribed into cDNA, which served as template for TCR sequencing. SuperScript III was used to make first-strand cDNA, primed with a 2:1 mix of oligo-dT and random hexamers. A synthetic immune receptor repertoire was used to measure amplification bias, and any remaining bias was corrected computationally. Processing in the source paper ran as follows. Raw reads were preprocessed to remove errors, and CDR3 was defined according to IMGT conventions as the region from the conserved cysteine to phenylalanine. To get clonality, Shannon entropy was normalized by log2 of the number of productive unique TCRs and the result was subtracted from 1. Whether scalp clones were CD4 or CD8 was inferred by matching scalp TCRbeta sequences against CD4 and CD8 repertoires sorted from blood. Drawn from immuneACCESS, this table holds only the in-frame rearrangements with V and J called that TCRdb kept. Clones are partly lost; checked studies trace under half to an unresolved V gene and leave the rest unexplained. From that table come the V and J calls and clone size; the DNA was used to work out D and trimming. The sample table holds 95,000 to 120,000 clones, of which approximately 55% were seen once. The top ten clones comprise roughly 3.5% of the sample.

Summary of the overall study and its limitations: Tofacitinib significantly lowered scalp clonality and the number of expanded CD8+ clones among the top 100 scalp clones. Shared TCR sequences between patients were less evident than in mice, which may be partly attributable to HLA diversity in the patient population. The treated cohort was small, with a single nonresponder, so links between baseline CD8+ expansion and response need larger studies. Compared with normal scalp, lesional scalp, particularly in alopecia totalis/universalis, had higher clonality and more expanded CD8+ clones, which suggests antigenic drive. Many expanded lesional clones persisted in scalp and blood during tofacitinib treatment, which may partly explain relapse after stopping treatment. Resident alphabeta T cells in normal human skin are also sequenced, complicating scalp TCR repertoire analysis, unlike mouse skin dominated by gammadelta T cells.

In its sample, this clone was seen a few times. Its antigen remains unidentified. No per-base quality is available; no much larger clone lies one base away. This sample comprised CD4+ T cells sorted from blood, obtained at week 24, from a patient treated with tofacitinib. The V and J segments used are TRBV1 and TRBJ2-5; the table's D call of TRBD2 was not tested on the DNA. TRBV1 counts as a pseudogene. This receptor was identified in a human donor with alopecia areata. Here the CDR3 is given as CTSSQEVAEETQYF. The nucleotide sequence reads TGCACCAGCAGCCAAGAGGTAGCGGAAGAGACCCAGTACTTC.